The subject of this entry is one T cell receptor beta chain. Clones were read by immunoSEQ multiplex PCR, and TCRdb kept only the in-frame ones, dropping some. This table holds about 100,000 clones, about 90% found once. The sample comes from a study of control samples from healthy donors and cancer patients. The CDR3 runs to 14 residues. CDR1 is KGHDR and CDR2 is SFDVKD in the germline V gene. V was trimmed by 0 bases and J by 0 bases, leaving 2 bases between them. Sample: blood. The source of this sequence is a woman aged 18-29 years in good health. J is TRBJ1-5 and V is TRBV24-1; D ambiguous. CDR3 in amino acids: CATSDLSSNQPQHF. The CDR3 DNA follows: TGTGCCACCAGTGATTTGAGTAGCAATCAGCCCCAGCATTTT.